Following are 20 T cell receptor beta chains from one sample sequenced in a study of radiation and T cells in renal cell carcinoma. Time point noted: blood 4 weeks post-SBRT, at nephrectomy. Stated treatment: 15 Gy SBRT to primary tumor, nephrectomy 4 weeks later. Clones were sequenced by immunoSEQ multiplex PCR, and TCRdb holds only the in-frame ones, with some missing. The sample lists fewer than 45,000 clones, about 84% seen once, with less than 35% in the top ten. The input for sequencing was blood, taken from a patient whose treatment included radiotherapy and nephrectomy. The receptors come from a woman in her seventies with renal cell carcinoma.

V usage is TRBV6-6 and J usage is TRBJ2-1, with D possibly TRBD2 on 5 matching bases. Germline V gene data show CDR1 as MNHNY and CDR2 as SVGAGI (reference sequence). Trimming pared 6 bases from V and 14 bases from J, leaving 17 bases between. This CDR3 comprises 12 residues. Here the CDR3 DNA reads TGTGCCAGCAGCCTCGTCTCGGGGTTGGAGTTCTTC. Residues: CASSLVSGLEFF.

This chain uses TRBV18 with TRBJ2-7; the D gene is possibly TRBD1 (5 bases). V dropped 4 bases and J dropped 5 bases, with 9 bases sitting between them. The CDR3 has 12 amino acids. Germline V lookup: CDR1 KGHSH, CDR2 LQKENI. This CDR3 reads CASSLKGNEQYF. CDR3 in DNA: TGTGCCAGCTCACTCAAGGGGAACGAGCAGTACTTC.

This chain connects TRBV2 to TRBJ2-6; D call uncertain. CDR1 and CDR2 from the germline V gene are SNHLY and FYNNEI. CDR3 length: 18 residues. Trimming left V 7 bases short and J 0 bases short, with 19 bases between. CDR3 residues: CASKTHGNTFSGANVLTF. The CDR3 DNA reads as TGTGCCAGCAAGACCCATGGGAACACCTTCTCTGGGGCCAACGTCCTGACTTTC.

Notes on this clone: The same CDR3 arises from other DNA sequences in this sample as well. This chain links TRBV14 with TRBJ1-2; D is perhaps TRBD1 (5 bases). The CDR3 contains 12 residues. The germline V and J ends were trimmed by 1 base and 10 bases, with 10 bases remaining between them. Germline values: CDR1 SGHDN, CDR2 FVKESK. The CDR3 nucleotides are TGTGCCAGCAGCCAAGTGGGGGAGAACTACACCTTC. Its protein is CASSQVGENYTF.

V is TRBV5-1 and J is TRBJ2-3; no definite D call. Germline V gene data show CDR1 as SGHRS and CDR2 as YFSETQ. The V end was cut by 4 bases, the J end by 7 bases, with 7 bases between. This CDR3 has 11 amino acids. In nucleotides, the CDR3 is TGCGCCAGCAGCCCTGGGAATACGCAGTATTTT. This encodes CASSPGNTQYF.

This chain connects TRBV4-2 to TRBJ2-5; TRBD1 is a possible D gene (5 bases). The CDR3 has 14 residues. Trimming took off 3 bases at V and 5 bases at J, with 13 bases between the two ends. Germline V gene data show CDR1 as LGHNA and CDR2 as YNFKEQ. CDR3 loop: CASSQLGVTETQYF. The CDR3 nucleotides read TGTGCCAGCAGCCAGCTAGGGGTTACTGAGACCCAGTACTTC.

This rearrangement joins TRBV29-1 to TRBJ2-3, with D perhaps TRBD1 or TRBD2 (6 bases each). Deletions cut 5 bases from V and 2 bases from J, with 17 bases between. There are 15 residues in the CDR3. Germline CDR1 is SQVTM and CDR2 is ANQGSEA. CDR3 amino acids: CSVRGTGADTDTQYF. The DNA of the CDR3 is TGCAGCGTTCGGGGGACGGGGGCCGACACAGATACGCAGTATTTT.

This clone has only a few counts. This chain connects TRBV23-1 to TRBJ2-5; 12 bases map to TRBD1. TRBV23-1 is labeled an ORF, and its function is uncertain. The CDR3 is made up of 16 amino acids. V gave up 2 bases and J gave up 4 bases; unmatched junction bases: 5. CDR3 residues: CASSQLGQGARETQYF. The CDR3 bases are TGCGCCAGCAGTCAACTGGGACAGGGGGCGCGAGAGACCCAGTACTTC.

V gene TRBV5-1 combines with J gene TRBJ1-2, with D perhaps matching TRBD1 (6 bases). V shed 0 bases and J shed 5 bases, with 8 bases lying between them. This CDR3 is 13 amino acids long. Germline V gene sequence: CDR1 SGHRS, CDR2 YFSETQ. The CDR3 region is CASSLETGYGYTF. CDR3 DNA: TGCGCCAGCAGCTTGGAGACAGGATATGGCTACACCTTC.

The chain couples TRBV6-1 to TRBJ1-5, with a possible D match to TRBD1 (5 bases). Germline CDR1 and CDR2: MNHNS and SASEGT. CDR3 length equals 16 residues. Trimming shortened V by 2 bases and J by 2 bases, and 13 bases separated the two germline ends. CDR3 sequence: CASSEPGFFGNQPQHF. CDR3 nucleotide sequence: TGTGCCAGCAGTGAACCAGGGTTTTTCGGCAATCAGCCCCAGCATTTT.

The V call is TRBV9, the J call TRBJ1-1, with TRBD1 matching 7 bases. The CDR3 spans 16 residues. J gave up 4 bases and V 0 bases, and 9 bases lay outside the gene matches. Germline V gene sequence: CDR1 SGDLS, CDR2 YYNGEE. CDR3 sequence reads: CASSVGWTGVSTEAFF. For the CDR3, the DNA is TGTGCCAGCAGCGTAGGGTGGACAGGCGTGTCCACTGAAGCTTTCTTT.

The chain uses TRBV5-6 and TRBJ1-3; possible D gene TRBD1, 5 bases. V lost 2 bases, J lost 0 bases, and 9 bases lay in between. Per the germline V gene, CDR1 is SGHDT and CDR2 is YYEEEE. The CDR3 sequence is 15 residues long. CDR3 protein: CASSLGGVSGNTIYF. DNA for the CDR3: TGTGCCAGCAGCTTAGGAGGGGTCTCTGGAAACACCATATATTTT.

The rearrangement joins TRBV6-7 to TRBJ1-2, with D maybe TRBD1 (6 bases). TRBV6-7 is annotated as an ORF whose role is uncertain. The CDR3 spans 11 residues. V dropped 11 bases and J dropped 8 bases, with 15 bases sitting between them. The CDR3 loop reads CASVGARGYTF. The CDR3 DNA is TGTGCCTCAGTGGGGGCTAGAGGCTACACCTTC.

The CDR3 loop reads CASSLLQGIGADTQYF. The CDR3, as DNA: TGTGCCAGCAGCTTATTACAGGGGATAGGTGCAGATACGCAGTATTTT. This chain uses TRBV11-2 with TRBJ2-3; 7 nucleotides align to TRBD1. V lost 2 bases and J lost 4; bases outside the gene matches: 9. Germline CDR1 SGHAT, CDR2 FQNNGV. The CDR3 has 16 residues.

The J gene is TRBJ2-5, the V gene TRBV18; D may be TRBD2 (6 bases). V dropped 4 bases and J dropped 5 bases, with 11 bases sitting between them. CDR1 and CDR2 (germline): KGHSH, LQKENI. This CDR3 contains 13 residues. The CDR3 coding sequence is TGTGCCAGCTCACGAGGGAGCGGGGAGACCCAGTACTTC. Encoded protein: CASSRGSGETQYF. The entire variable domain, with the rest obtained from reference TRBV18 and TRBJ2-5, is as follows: NAGVMQNPRHLVRRRGQEARLRCSPMKGHSHVYWYRQLPEEGLKFMVYLQKENIIDESGMPKERFSAEFPKEGPSILRIQQVVRGDSAAYFCASSRGSGETQYFGPGTRLLVL.

CDR3 region: CASSSKLTGDEQFF. CDR3 coding DNA: TGTGCCAGCAGCTCTAAACTGACCGGGGATGAGCAGTTCTTC. This chain uses TRBV5-4 with TRBJ2-1; D possibly corresponds to TRBD2 (5 bases). The CDR3 contains 14 residues. Germline V gives CDR1 SGHNT, CDR2 YYREEE (reference sequence). Trimming took 3 bases from V and 8 from J, leaving 15 bases between them.

The CDR3 sequence: CASSQDRGWGETQYF. The CDR3 region has the DNA TGTGCCAGCAGCCAAGATAGAGGATGGGGGGAGACCCAGTACTTC. The chain recombines TRBV14 with TRBJ2-5; tentatively, D is TRBD1 or TRBD2 (5 bases each). The CDR3 has 15 amino acids. Trimming cost V 0 bases and J 5 bases, with 13 bases left between them. Germline V gives CDR1 SGHDN, CDR2 FVKESK.

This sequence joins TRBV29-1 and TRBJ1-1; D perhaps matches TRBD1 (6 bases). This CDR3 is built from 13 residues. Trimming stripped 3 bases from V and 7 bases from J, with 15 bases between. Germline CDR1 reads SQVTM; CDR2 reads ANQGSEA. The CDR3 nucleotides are TGCAGCGTTGATGAGGGGGTCGGGGGTGAAGCTTTCTTT. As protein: CSVDEGVGGEAFF.

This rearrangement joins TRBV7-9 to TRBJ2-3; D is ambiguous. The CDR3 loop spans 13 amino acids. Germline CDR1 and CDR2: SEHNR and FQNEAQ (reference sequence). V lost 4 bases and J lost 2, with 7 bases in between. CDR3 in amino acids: CASSSQYTDTQYF. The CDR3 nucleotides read TGTGCCAGCAGCTCGCAATACACAGATACGCAGTATTTT.

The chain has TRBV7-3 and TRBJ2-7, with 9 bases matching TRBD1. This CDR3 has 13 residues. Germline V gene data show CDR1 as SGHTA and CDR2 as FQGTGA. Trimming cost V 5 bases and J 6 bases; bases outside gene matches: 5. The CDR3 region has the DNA TGTGCCAGCAGCCTGGGACAGGGCCGCGAGCAGTACTTC. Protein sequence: CASSLGQGREQYF.